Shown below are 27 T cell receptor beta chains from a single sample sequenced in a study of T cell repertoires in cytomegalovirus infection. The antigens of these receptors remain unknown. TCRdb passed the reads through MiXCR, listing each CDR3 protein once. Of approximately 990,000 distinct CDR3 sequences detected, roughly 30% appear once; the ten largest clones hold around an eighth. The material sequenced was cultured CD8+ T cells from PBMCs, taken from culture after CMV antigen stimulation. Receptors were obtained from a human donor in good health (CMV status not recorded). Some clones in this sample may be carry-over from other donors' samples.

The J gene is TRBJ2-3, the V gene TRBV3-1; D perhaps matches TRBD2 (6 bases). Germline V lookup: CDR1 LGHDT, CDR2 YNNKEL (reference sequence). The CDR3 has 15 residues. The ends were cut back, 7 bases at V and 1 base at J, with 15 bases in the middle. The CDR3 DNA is TGTGCCAGCAACCATAGAGGAGGGGGCACAGATACGCAGTATTTT. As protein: CASNHRGGGTDTQYF.

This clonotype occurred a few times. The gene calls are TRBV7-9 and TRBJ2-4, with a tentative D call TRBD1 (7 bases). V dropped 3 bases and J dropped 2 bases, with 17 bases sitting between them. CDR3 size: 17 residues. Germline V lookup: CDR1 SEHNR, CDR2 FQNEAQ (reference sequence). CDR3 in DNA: TGTGCCAGCAGCTTCGCCTCAGGGGGGACAACCAAAAACATTCAGTACTTC. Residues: CASSFASGGTTKNIQYF.

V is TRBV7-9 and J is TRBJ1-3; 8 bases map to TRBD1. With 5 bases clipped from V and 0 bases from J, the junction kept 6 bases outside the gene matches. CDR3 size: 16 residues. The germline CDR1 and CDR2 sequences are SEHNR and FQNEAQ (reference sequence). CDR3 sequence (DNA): TGTGCCAGCAGCGGCCAGGGGGCGGCCTCTGGAAACACCATATATTTT. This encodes CASSGQGAASGNTIYF.

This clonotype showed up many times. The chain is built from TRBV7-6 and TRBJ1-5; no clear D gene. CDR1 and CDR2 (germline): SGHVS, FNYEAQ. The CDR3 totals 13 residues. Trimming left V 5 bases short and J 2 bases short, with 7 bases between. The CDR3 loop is CASSPGRNQPQHF. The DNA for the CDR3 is TGTGCCAGCAGCCCAGGACGCAATCAGCCCCAGCATTTT.

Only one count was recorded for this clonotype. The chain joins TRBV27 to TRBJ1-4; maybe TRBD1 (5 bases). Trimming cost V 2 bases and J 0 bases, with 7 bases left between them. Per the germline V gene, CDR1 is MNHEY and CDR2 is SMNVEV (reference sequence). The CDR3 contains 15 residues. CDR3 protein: CASSLIQATNEKLFF. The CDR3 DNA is TGTGCCAGCAGTTTAATACAGGCAACTAATGAAAAACTGTTTTTT. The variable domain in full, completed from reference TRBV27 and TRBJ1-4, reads EAQVTQNPRYLITVTGKKLTVTCSQNMNHEYMSWYRQDPGLGLRQIYYSMNVEVTDKGDVPEGYKVSRKEKRNFPLILESPSPNQTSLYFCASSLIQATNEKLFFGSGTQLSVL.

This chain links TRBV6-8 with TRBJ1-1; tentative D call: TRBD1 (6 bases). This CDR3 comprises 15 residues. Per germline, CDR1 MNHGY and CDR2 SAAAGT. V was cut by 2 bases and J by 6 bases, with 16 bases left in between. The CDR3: CASSYLYREVAEAFF. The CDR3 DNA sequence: TGTGCCAGCAGTTACCTCTACAGGGAAGTCGCTGAAGCTTTCTTT.

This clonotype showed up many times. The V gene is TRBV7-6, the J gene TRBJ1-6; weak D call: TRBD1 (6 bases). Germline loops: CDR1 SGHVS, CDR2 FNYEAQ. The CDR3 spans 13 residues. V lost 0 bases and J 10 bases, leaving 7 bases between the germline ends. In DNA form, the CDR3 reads TGTGCCAGCAGCTTAGCGACAGGCTCACCCCTCCACTTT. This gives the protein CASSLATGSPLHF. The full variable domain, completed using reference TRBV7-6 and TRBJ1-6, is GAGVSQSPRYKVTKRGQDVALRCDPISGHVSLYWYRQALGQGPEFLTYFNYEAQQDKSGLPNDRFSAERPEGSISTLTIQRTEQRDSAMYRCASSLATGSPLHFGNGTRLTVT.

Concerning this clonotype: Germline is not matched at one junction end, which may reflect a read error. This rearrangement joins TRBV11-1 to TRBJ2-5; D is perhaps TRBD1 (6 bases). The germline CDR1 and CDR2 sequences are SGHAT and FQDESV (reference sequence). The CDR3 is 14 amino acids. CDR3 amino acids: CVSSYDRKGETQYF. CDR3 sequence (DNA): TGTGTCAGCAGTTATGACAGGAAGGGAGAGACCCAGTACTTC.

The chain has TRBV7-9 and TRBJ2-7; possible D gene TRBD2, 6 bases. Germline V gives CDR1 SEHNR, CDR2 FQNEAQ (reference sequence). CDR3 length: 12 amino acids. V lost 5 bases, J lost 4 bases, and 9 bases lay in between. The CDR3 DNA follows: TGTGCCAGCAGCACGGGGACTTACGAGCAGTACGTC. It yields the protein CASSTGTYEQYV.

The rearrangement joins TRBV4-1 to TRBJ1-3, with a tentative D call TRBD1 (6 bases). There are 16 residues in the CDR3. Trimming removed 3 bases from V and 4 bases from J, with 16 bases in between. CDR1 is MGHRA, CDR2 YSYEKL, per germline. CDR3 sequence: CASSHTPNRVGNTIYF. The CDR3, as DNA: TGCGCCAGCAGCCACACTCCCAACAGGGTGGGAAACACCATATATTTT.

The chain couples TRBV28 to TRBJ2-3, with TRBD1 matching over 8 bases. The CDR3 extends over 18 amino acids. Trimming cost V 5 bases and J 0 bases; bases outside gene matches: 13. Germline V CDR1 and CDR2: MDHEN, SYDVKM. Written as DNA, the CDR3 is TGTGCCAGCAGTATGGACTGGACAGGGCTAGATAGCACAGATACGCAGTATTTT. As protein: CASSMDWTGLDSTDTQYF. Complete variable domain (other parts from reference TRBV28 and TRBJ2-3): DVKVTQSSRYLVKRTGEKVFLECVQDMDHENMFWYRQDPGLGLRLIYFSYDVKMKEKGDIPEGYSVSREKKERFSLILESASTNQTSMYLCASSMDWTGLDSTDTQYFGPGTRLTVL.

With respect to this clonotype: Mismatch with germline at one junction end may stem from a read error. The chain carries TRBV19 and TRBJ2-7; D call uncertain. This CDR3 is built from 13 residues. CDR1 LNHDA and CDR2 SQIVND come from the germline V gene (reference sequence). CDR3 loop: CASRDPNSSEQYF. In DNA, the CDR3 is TGTGCCAGTAGAGATCCAAACTCCTCCGAGCAGTACTTC.

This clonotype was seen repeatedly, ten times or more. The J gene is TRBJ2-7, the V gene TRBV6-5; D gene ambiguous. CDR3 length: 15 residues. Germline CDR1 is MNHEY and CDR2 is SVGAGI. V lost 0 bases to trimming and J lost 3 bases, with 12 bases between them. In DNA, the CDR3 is TGTGCCAGCAGTTACTCGGGAACAGCAAGCTACGAGCAGTACTTC. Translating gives CASSYSGTASYEQYF.

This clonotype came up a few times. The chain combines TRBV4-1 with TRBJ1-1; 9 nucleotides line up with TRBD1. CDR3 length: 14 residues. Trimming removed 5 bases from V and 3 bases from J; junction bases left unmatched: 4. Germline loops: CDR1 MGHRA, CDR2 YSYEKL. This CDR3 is CASSYRQGDTEAFF. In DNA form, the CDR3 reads TGCGCCAGCAGCTACCGACAGGGGGACACTGAAGCTTTCTTT.

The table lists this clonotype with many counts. The CDR3 is CASSSPNTGSSYNEQFF. The CDR3 coding sequence is TGTGCCAGCAGCTCCCCTAACACGGGAAGCTCCTACAATGAGCAGTTCTTC. This chain uses TRBV7-9 with TRBJ2-1, with D perhaps matching TRBD2 (5 bases). The germline CDR1 and CDR2 sequences are SEHNR and FQNEAQ (reference sequence). Between the trimmed V and J ends, which lost 4 bases and 0 bases, there was a span of 16 bases. This CDR3 is 17 amino acids long.

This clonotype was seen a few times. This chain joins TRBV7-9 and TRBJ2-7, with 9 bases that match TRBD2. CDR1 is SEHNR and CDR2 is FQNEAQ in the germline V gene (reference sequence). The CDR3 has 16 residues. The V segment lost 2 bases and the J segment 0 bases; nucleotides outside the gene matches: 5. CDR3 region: CASSLSGGGDSYEQYF. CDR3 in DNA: TGTGCCAGCAGCTTAAGCGGCGGGGGGGACTCCTACGAGCAGTACTTC.

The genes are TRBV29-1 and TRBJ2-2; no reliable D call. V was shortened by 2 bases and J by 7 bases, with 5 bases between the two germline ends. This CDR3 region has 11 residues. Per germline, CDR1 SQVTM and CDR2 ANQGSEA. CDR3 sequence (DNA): TGCAGCGTTGAATTTGGCGGGGAGCTGTTTTTT. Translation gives CSVEFGGELFF.

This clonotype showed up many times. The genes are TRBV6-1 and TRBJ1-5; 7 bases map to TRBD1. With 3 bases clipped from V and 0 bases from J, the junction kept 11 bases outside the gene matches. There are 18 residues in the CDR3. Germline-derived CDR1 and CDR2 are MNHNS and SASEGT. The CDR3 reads CASSDPLAGGVSNQPQHF. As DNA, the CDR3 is TGTGCCAGCAGTGACCCCTTGGCAGGGGGGGTTAGCAATCAGCCCCAGCATTTT.

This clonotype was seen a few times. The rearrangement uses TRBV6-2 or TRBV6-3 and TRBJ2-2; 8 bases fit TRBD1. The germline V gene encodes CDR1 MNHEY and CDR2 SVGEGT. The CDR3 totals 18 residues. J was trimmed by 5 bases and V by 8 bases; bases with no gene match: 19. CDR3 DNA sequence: TGTGCCAGCGAAAGCTCCGGAGAGACAGGGGCCTTTACCGGGGAGCTGTTTTTT. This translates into CASESSGETGAFTGELFF.

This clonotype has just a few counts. The CDR3 DNA is TGTGCCAGCAGCGTGGGGGGGAACGGGGCCAACGTCCTGACTTTC. Protein: CASSVGGNGANVLTF. The chain uses TRBV12-3 or TRBV12-4 and TRBJ2-6; 7 bases agree with TRBD2. This CDR3 has 15 residues. V gave up 6 bases and J gave up 4 bases; unmatched junction bases: 6.

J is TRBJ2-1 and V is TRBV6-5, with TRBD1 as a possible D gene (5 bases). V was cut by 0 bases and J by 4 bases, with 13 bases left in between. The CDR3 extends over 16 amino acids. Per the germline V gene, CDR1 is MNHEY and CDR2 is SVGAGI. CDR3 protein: CASSYSVTELYNEQFF. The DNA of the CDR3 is TGTGCCAGCAGTTACTCGGTGACAGAACTTTACAATGAGCAGTTCTTC.

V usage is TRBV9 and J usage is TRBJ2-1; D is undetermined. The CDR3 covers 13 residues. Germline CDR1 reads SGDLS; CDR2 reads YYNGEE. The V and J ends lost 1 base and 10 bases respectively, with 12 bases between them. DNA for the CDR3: TGTGCCAGCAGCGTACAAGGGCATGGGGAGCAGTTCTTC. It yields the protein CASSVQGHGEQFF. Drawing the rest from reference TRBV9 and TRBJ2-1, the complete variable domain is DSGVTQTPKHLITATGQRVTLRCSPRSGDLSVYWYQQSLDQGLQFLIQYYNGEERAKGNILERFSAQQFPDLHSELNLSSLELGDSALYFCASSVQGHGEQFFGPGTRLTVL.

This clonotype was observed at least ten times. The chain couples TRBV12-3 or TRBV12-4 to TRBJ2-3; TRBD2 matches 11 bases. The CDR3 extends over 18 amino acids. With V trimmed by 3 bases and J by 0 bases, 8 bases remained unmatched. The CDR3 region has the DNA TGTGCCAGCAGTTTCCCGGGACTAGCGGACTCTAGCACAGATACGCAGTATTTT. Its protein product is CASSFPGLADSSTDTQYF.

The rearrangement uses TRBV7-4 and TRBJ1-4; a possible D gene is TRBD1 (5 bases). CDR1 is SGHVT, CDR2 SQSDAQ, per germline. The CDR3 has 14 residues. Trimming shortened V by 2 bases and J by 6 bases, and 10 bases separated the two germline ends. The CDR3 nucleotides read TGTGCCAGCAGCTTATCAGGGTTTGATGAAAAACTGTTTTTT. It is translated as CASSLSGFDEKLFF.

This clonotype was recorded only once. Written as DNA, the CDR3 is TGTGCCACCAGCCCGATTCGGGGCAAAAACATTCAGTACTTC. Protein: CATSPIRGKNIQYF. This chain links TRBV15 with TRBJ2-4, with D perhaps matching TRBD2 (5 bases). CDR3 length equals 14 residues. Germline V lookup: CDR1 LNHNV, CDR2 YYDKDF (reference sequence). V was clipped by 5 bases and J by 3 bases, with 11 bases between them.

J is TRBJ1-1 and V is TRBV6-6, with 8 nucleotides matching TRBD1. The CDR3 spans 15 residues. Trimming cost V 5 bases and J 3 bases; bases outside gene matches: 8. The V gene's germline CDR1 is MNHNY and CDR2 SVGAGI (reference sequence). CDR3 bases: TGTGCCAGCAGTGTCCTACAGGGGGTGGACACTGAAGCTTTCTTT. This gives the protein CASSVLQGVDTEAFF.

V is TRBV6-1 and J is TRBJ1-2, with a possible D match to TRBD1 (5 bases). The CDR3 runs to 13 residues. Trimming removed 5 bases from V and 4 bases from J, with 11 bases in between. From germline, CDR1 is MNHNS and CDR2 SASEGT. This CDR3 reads CASSRSGLYGYTF. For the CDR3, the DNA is TGTGCCAGCAGTCGGTCAGGGCTCTATGGCTACACCTTC.